These 20 T cell receptor beta chains originate from one sample sequenced in a study of cytomegalovirus exposure and HLA in healthy donors. Vbeta (60) and Jbeta (13) primers were used in the PCR. Only in-frame clones appear in the TCRdb table, and some are missing; sequencing was by immunoSEQ multiplex PCR. The sample carries roughly 110,000 clones, roughly 70% recorded once. Material for sequencing was PBMCs. All receptors derive from a man aged 30 to 45 in good health and CMV-seropositive.

This clone was found once. The chain joins TRBV5-6 to TRBJ1-4; perhaps TRBD1 as D (6 bases). The CDR3 runs to 12 residues. V shed 4 bases and J shed 11 bases, with 12 bases lying between them. Germline CDR1 and CDR2: SGHDT and YYEEEE. The CDR3 DNA reads TGTGCCAGCAGCGTGCAAGGACAGAAACTGTTTTTT. Its translation is CASSVQGQKLFF.

This clone was counted a few times. In the same sample, other DNA sequences code for this CDR3. CDR3: CAGQGNTEAFF. The CDR3 bases are TGTGCCGGACAGGGGAACACTGAAGCTTTCTTT. The rearrangement links TRBV30 to TRBJ1-1; TRBD1 matches at 8 bases. Unmatched junction bases numbered 0, after V lost 8 bases and J lost 1 base. The CDR3 spans 11 residues. The germline V gene has CDR1 GTSNPN and CDR2 SVGIG (reference sequence).

This rearrangement joins TRBV29-1 to TRBJ1-2; D perhaps matches TRBD1 (5 bases). This CDR3 spans 16 amino acids. V gave up 1 base and J gave up 5 bases, with 20 bases separating them. Germline lookup yields CDR1 SQVTM and CDR2 ANQGSEA. CDR3: CSVEGSQDSPRYGYTF. CDR3 coding DNA: TGCAGCGTTGAAGGGTCTCAAGACAGCCCGCGGTATGGCTACACCTTC.

Points on this clone: A junction end diverges from the germline sequence, so it may reflect a read error. This chain uses TRBV5-8 with TRBJ2-7; 7 positions agree with TRBD2. The germline gives CDR1 SGHTS, CDR2 YDEGEE. The CDR3 is made up of 15 amino acids. The CDR3 DNA reads TGTGCCAGCGGCTTGCTCCCTCGGGGGGCCTACGAGCAGTACTTC. As protein: CASGLLPRGAYEQYF.

The table lists this clone with a count of one. This rearrangement joins TRBV11-3 to TRBJ1-2, with D tentatively TRBD1 (5 bases). This CDR3 is built from 13 residues. V lost 6 bases and J 8 bases, leaving 16 bases between the germline ends. Germline CDR1 reads SGHNT; CDR2 reads YENEEA. The CDR3 loop reads CASSPGYSEGYTF. CDR3 bases: TGTGCCAGCAGTCCAGGGTATTCGGAAGGCTACACCTTC.

The table lists this clone with a few counts. The chain is built from TRBV6-1 and TRBJ1-2; D unclear. The CDR3 sequence is 15 residues long. Trimming removed 3 bases from V and 6 bases from J, with 17 bases in between. Germline V gives CDR1 MNHNS, CDR2 SASEGT. The CDR3 DNA is TGTGCCAGCAGTGATCCCGGGAACTCCTGGAATGGCTACACCTTC. This gives the protein CASSDPGNSWNGYTF.

This clone occurred once. The chain employs TRBV11-2 and TRBJ2-1, with unresolved D. This CDR3 has 12 residues. The germline CDR1 and CDR2 sequences are SGHAT and FQNNGV. Deletions cut 1 base from V and 6 bases from J, with 4 bases between. CDR3 in DNA: TGTGCCAGCAGCTTAGGTCTCAATGAGCAGTTCTTC. Translation: CASSLGLNEQFF.

V usage is TRBV9 and J usage is TRBJ2-1; D not resolved. The CDR3 consists of 11 residues. CDR1 SGDLS and CDR2 YYNGEE come from the germline V gene. V was trimmed by 7 bases and J by 8 bases, leaving 10 bases between them. CDR3 in amino acids: CASSLGDEQFF. Written as DNA, the CDR3 is TGTGCCAGCTCTCTCGGAGATGAGCAGTTCTTC. Looking up the rest from reference TRBV9 and TRBJ2-1 gives the full variable domain: DSGVTQTPKHLITATGQRVTLRCSPRSGDLSVYWYQQSLDQGLQFLIQYYNGEERAKGNILERFSAQQFPDLHSELNLSSLELGDSALYFCASSLGDEQFFGPGTRLTVL.

The CDR3 sequence: CSVPSGSYNEQFF. In DNA, the CDR3 is TGCAGCGTTCCTAGCGGGTCCTACAATGAGCAGTTCTTC. The rearrangement joins TRBV29-1 to TRBJ2-1; 8 bases agree with TRBD2. This CDR3 comprises 13 residues. V trimming: 5 bases; J trimming: 1 base; junction bases outside the gene matches: 1. Germline CDR1 SQVTM, CDR2 ANQGSEA.

This clone was observed a few times. This sequence joins TRBV5-4 and TRBJ2-7; D possibly corresponds to TRBD1 (5 bases). Germline V gene sequence: CDR1 SGHNT, CDR2 YYREEE (reference sequence). V lost 5 bases to trimming and J lost 4 bases, with 16 bases between them. The CDR3 contains 14 residues. The CDR3 here is CASRLGRVGYEQYV. The CDR3 DNA follows: TGTGCCAGCAGGCTAGGCAGGGTAGGGTACGAGCAGTACGTC.

This sequence joins TRBV27 and TRBJ2-1; perhaps TRBD2 as D (6 bases). The germline V gene encodes CDR1 MNHEY and CDR2 SMNVEV (reference sequence). V was pared by 7 bases and J by 4 bases, with 20 bases between. CDR3 size: 16 residues. The chain's CDR3 is CASTSREVNLYNEQFF. The CDR3 region has the DNA TGTGCCAGCACCTCCAGGGAGGTAAACCTTTACAATGAGCAGTTCTTC.

V gene TRBV28 combines with J gene TRBJ2-7; maybe TRBD1 (5 bases). V was pared by 1 base and J by 2 bases, with 9 bases between. The CDR3 is 14 residues long. Germline-derived CDR1 and CDR2 are MDHEN and SYDVKM. The chain's CDR3 is CASSLLRGPYEQYV. CDR3 nucleotides: TGTGCCAGCAGTTTATTAAGGGGCCCCTACGAGCAGTACGTC.

The rearrangement uses TRBV7-9 and TRBJ2-1; TRBD2 aligns across 9 bases. The trim removed 5 bases at V and 8 bases at J, leaving 10 bases unmatched. Per the germline V gene, CDR1 is SEHNR and CDR2 is FQNEAQ (reference sequence). This CDR3 has 15 residues. CDR3 amino acids: CASSAIPGTSYEQFF. CDR3 in DNA: TGTGCCAGCAGCGCCATTCCCGGGACTAGCTATGAGCAGTTCTTC.

The V call is TRBV4-2, the J call TRBJ2-6, with 8 bases that match TRBD2. The junction had 7 bases not matched to a gene; V was cut back by 0 bases and J by 0 bases. The germline gives CDR1 LGHNA, CDR2 YNFKEQ. The CDR3 consists of 19 residues. The CDR3 reads CASSQEWTAGGSGANVLTF. CDR3 DNA sequence: TGTGCCAGCAGCCAAGAGTGGACGGCGGGGGGCTCTGGGGCCAACGTCCTGACTTTC.

This clone was detected only once. This chain links TRBV6-1 with TRBJ2-7, with a weak D call TRBD2 (6 bases). Germline V gene lookup returns CDR1 MNHNS and CDR2 SASEGT. This CDR3 contains 13 residues. The V end lost 10 bases, the J end lost 2 bases, and 15 bases lay between the germline ends. The CDR3 region has the DNA TGTGCCATCCGCTTTTCGGGGGCCTACGAGCAGTACTTC. Protein product: CAIRFSGAYEQYF.

This chain uses TRBV2 with TRBJ2-7; 11 positions agree with TRBD2. CDR1 SNHLY and CDR2 FYNNEI come from the germline V gene. V lost 6 bases and J lost 5; bases outside the gene matches: 12. This CDR3 is built from 16 residues. CDR3 in amino acids: CASSLGTSGSPNEQYV. CDR3 bases: TGTGCCAGCAGCCTTGGAACTAGCGGGAGCCCCAACGAGCAGTACGTC.

The chain carries TRBV5-1 and TRBJ2-3; 7 nucleotides line up with TRBD1. The J segment lost 7 bases and the V segment lost 0 bases, leaving 8 bases of the junction unmatched. The germline V gene has CDR1 SGHRS and CDR2 YFSETQ. The CDR3 loop spans 15 amino acids. The CDR3, as DNA: TGCGCCAGCAGCTTGGAAGGGGGCCGAGTTTATACGCAGTATTTT. Protein product: CASSLEGGRVYTQYF.

The chain couples TRBV28 to TRBJ1-2; 9 bases align to TRBD1. The ends lost 5 bases at V and 5 bases at J; junction bases unmatched: 9. In germline, CDR1 is MDHEN, CDR2 SYDVKM. The CDR3 consists of 15 residues. The CDR3 nucleotides are TGTGCCAGCAGTGATTCCGGGACAGGGTTTTATGGCTACACCTTC. This gives the protein CASSDSGTGFYGYTF.

V gene TRBV6-5 combines with J gene TRBJ2-5; D is uncertain. Germline V gene data show CDR1 as MNHEY and CDR2 as SVGAGI. The CDR3 runs 13 residues. V shed 2 bases and J shed 5 bases, with 9 bases lying between them. The CDR3 bases are TGTGCCAGCAGTTACGGTCGGTTGGAGACCCAGTACTTC. It translates to CASSYGRLETQYF.

The V gene is TRBV11-2, the J gene TRBJ1-5; D call uncertain. The germline V gene encodes CDR1 SGHAT and CDR2 FQNNGV. This CDR3 has 14 amino acids. V was pared by 0 bases and J by 4 bases, with 7 bases between. DNA for the CDR3: TGTGCCAGCAGCTTAGATCCCCCTAATCAGCCCCAGCATTTT. Its translation is CASSLDPPNQPQHF.